These 14 T cell receptor beta chains came from one sample sequenced in a study of shared clonotypes between healthy human individuals. The method was immunoSEQ multiplex PCR; TCRdb's version includes in-frame clones alone and lacks a portion of them. The sample holds 2 million to 2.5 million clones, just over 90% seen once. Material for sequencing was naive CD4+ T cells from PBMCs. The subset here: CD45RA+ positively selected. These receptors all come from a man aged 18 to 29 in good health. Some clones in this sample may be carry-over from other donors' samples.

This chain uses TRBV10-3 with TRBJ1-2; no reliable D call. The CDR3 is 13 residues long. Germline V lookup: CDR1 ENHRY, CDR2 SYGVKD. The germline V and J ends were trimmed by 4 bases and 6 bases, with 12 bases remaining between them. The CDR3 bases are TGTGCCATCAGTGTGGAGGAGGATAATGGCTACACCTTC. It translates to CAISVEEDNGYTF.

The chain carries TRBV5-4 and TRBJ2-2; TRBD2 matches at 8 bases. The CDR3 totals 16 residues. J lost 2 bases, V lost 3 bases, and 6 bases had no gene match. CDR1 is SGHNT and CDR2 is YYREEE in the germline V gene (reference sequence). The CDR3 region is CASSSLAGGNTGELFF. CDR3 nucleotide sequence: TGTGCCAGCAGCTCCCTAGCGGGTGGCAACACCGGGGAGCTGTTTTTT.

This clone came up once. The rearrangement joins TRBV7-9 to TRBJ2-7; no reliable D call. This CDR3 region has 14 residues. Per the germline V gene, CDR1 is SEHNR and CDR2 is FQNEAQ (reference sequence). Trimming cost V 5 bases and J 6 bases, with 17 bases left between them. The CDR3 nucleotides read TGTGCCAGCAGCCAGACTGGATTGGCTATCGAGCAGTACTTC. Translating it yields CASSQTGLAIEQYF.

Turning to this clone: The same CDR3 can be traced to other DNA sequences in this sample. J is TRBJ2-1 and V is TRBV5-1; D may be TRBD1 (5 bases). V lost 0 bases and J lost 4, with 8 bases in between. The CDR3 consists of 14 residues. The germline CDR1 and CDR2 sequences are SGHRS and YFSETQ. Here the CDR3 DNA reads TGCGCCAGCAGCTTGGACAGGTCTTACAATGAGCAGTTCTTC. Translation gives CASSLDRSYNEQFF. The full variable domain, in which reference TRBV5-1 and TRBJ2-1 provide the parts outside the CDR3, is KAGVTQTPRYLIKTRGQQVTLSCSPISGHRSVSWYQQTPGQGLQFLFEYFSETQRNKGNFPGRFSGRQFSNSRSEMNVSTLELGDSALYLCASSLDRSYNEQFFGPGTRLTVL.

This clone has just one count. The chain is built from TRBV7-2 and TRBJ1-3, with D maybe TRBD1 (5 bases). Per germline, CDR1 SGHTA and CDR2 FQGNSA. The CDR3 is 15 amino acids. Trimming left V 6 bases short and J 4 bases short, with 16 bases between. Here the CDR3 DNA reads TGTGCCAGCAGTAAGGGACTGGCCGCCGGAAACACCATATATTTT. Translating it yields CASSKGLAAGNTIYF.

This rearrangement joins TRBV29-1 to TRBJ1-2; no clear D. Per the germline V gene, CDR1 is SQVTM and CDR2 is ANQGSEA. This CDR3 has 12 amino acids. V was pared by 7 bases and J by 3 bases, with 12 bases between. CDR3 protein: CSANGQDYGYTF. CDR3 nucleotides: TGCAGCGCTAACGGGCAGGACTATGGCTACACCTTC.

The chain carries TRBV28 and TRBJ1-5; 9 bases align to TRBD1. After removal of 11 bases from V and 3 bases from J, the junction contained 11 bases not matched to a gene. CDR1 MDHEN and CDR2 SYDVKM come from the germline V gene. The CDR3 is made up of 15 amino acids. The CDR3 nucleotides read TGTGCCGGGGCCACGGGACAGGGATACAATCAGCCCCAGCATTTT. Its protein product is CAGATGQGYNQPQHF.

The V call is TRBV6-5, the J call TRBJ2-3, with TRBD2 identical over 9 bases. The CDR3 consists of 16 residues. Germline CDR1 and CDR2: MNHEY and SVGAGI. J gave up 5 bases and V 2 bases, and 8 bases lay outside the gene matches. As DNA, the CDR3 is TGTGCCAGCAGTTACGATGGCGGGAGGGGGGAAGATACGCAGTATTTT. It yields the protein CASSYDGGRGEDTQYF.

The chain is built from TRBV9 and TRBJ1-2; TRBD1 is a possible D gene (5 bases). Germline CDR1 is SGDLS and CDR2 is YYNGEE. The CDR3 runs 15 residues. Between the trimmed V and J ends, which lost 4 bases and 1 base, there was a span of 14 bases. CDR3 in DNA: TGTGCCAGCAGCCCCGGGGGGGGATTTAACTATGGCTACACCTTC. Translation gives CASSPGGGFNYGYTF.

The chain joins TRBV28 to TRBJ2-7, with 9 bases that match TRBD1. The germline V gene has CDR1 MDHEN and CDR2 SYDVKM. The CDR3 is 15 residues long. V gave up 6 bases and J gave up 5 bases; unmatched junction bases: 11. DNA for the CDR3: TGTGCCAGCAGCGATCCGGGACAGGGATCCCACGAGCAGTACTTC. Translated: CASSDPGQGSHEQYF. The variable domain in full, with the rest retrieved from reference TRBV28 and TRBJ2-7, is DVKVTQSSRYLVKRTGEKVFLECVQDMDHENMFWYRQDPGLGLRLIYFSYDVKMKEKGDIPEGYSVSREKKERFSLILESASTNQTSMYLCASSDPGQGSHEQYFGPGTRLTVT.

The chain uses TRBV28 and TRBJ2-7, with D perhaps being TRBD1 or TRBD2 (5 bases each). This CDR3 is 14 amino acids long. V lost 9 bases to trimming and J lost 1 base, with 16 bases between them. The germline V gene has CDR1 MDHEN and CDR2 SYDVKM. CDR3 residues: CASHGAIPSYEQYF. In nucleotides, the CDR3 is TGTGCCAGTCACGGGGCTATTCCTTCCTACGAGCAGTACTTC.

This chain joins TRBV7-2 and TRBJ2-1; unclear D gene. V was clipped by 5 bases and J by 10 bases, with 18 bases between them. Germline V gene lookup returns CDR1 SGHTA and CDR2 FQGNSA. CDR3 length: 14 amino acids. Written as DNA, the CDR3 is TGTGCCAGCAGCGTCGGGCCTCTTAGGAGCGAGCAGTTCTTC. Protein sequence: CASSVGPLRSEQFF. The full variable domain, its missing parts supplied by reference TRBV7-2 and TRBJ2-1, is GAGVSQSPSNKVTEKGKDVELRCDPISGHTALYWYRQSLGQGLEFLIYFQGNSAPDKSGLPSDRFSAERTGGSVSTLTIQRTQQEDSAVYLCASSVGPLRSEQFFGPGTRLTVL.

The chain carries TRBV4-1 and TRBJ2-7; TRBD2 matches 7 bases. V lost 0 bases to trimming and J lost 3 bases; unmatched junction nucleotides: 8. The CDR3 has 16 residues. Germline CDR1 and CDR2: MGHRA and YSYEKL. The CDR3 loop is CASSQEGVAGGYEQYF. The CDR3 DNA reads as TGCGCCAGCAGCCAAGAGGGGGTAGCGGGTGGCTACGAGCAGTACTTC.

The chain recombines TRBV19 with TRBJ1-1; no firm D call. In germline, CDR1 is LNHDA, CDR2 SQIVND (reference sequence). The CDR3 is 14 amino acids. The ends were cut back, 1 base at V and 1 base at J, with 7 bases in the middle. CDR3 amino acids: CASSIAHRNTEAFF. The DNA for the CDR3 is TGTGCCAGTAGTATAGCCCACAGGAACACTGAAGCTTTCTTT.